The 25 T cell receptor beta chains listed next were all sequenced from one sample in a study of monozygotic twins with inflammatory bowel disease. TCRdb re-called the 5' RACE reads and gives one entry per CDR3 protein, without DNA. The repertoire table contains approximately 400,000 distinct CDR3 sequences. The sequencing input was blood. Receptors originate from a human donor with ulcerative colitis or Crohn's disease, or a healthy co-twin of an affected twin (not recorded which).

This CDR3 reads CASSTGRTSSYNEQFF. The rearrangement links TRBV5-4 to TRBJ2-1; the D call of TRBD1 rests on TCRdb alone, since no DNA is present to check it. The CDR3 covers 16 residues. CDR1 and CDR2 from the germline V gene are SGHNT and YYREEE (reference sequence).

The gene calls are TRBV3-1 and TRBJ2-3. This CDR3 spans 14 amino acids. Germline lookup yields CDR1 LGHDT and CDR2 YNNKEL (reference sequence). CDR3 sequence reads: CASSHSGATDTQYF.

CDR3 protein: CASSQEGLEWDTQYF. The rearrangement uses TRBV4-3 and TRBJ2-3; lacking DNA, the TRBD2 call made by TCRdb goes unchecked. The CDR3 extends over 15 amino acids. CDR1 is LGHNA, CDR2 YSLEER, per germline.

The chain links TRBV12-3 or TRBV12-4 to TRBJ2-3; TCRdb selects TRBD2, and the lack of DNA leaves this call unchecked. The CDR3 consists of 16 residues. The CDR3: CASSLRAGGPGDTQYF.

The genes are TRBV2 and TRBJ2-2. Germline V gives CDR1 SNHLY, CDR2 FYNNEI. The CDR3 consists of 15 residues. The CDR3 reads CASSALAGNTGELFF.

J is TRBJ2-7 and V is TRBV6-5. This CDR3 has 14 residues. Germline CDR1 is MNHEY and CDR2 is SVGAGI. CDR3 sequence reads: CASSYSTSSNEQYF.

The CDR3 loop reads CAWTWREQNEQYF. The V and J genes are TRBV30 and TRBJ2-7; TCRdb returns TRBD2, unconfirmable since there is no DNA. The CDR3 extends over 13 amino acids. Germline lookup yields CDR1 GTSNPN and CDR2 SVGIG (reference sequence).

The chain is built from TRBV30 and TRBJ2-1. The germline CDR1 and CDR2 sequences are GTSNPN and SVGIG (reference sequence). This CDR3 comprises 14 residues. CDR3 region: CAWSEAFSYNEQFF.

The chain couples TRBV5-1 to TRBJ1-1; TCRdb reports TRBD1, a call that lacks DNA to check it against. Germline V CDR1 and CDR2: SGHRS, YFSETQ. The CDR3 is 14 amino acids. CDR3 sequence reads: CASSSKGVNTEAFF. Drawing the rest from reference TRBV5-1 and TRBJ1-1, the complete variable domain is KAGVTQTPRYLIKTRGQQVTLSCSPISGHRSVSWYQQTPGQGLQFLFEYFSETQRNKGNFPGRFSGRQFSNSRSEMNVSTLELGDSALYLCASSSKGVNTEAFFGQGTRLTVV.

The chain joins TRBV28 to TRBJ2-7; TCRdb picks TRBD2, but there is no DNA to check that call. This CDR3 is built from 15 residues. Looked up from germline, CDR1 is MDHEN and CDR2 is SYDVKM. This CDR3 reads CASSVPGLAAYEQYF.

V is TRBV6-1 and J is TRBJ1-5. The CDR3 runs to 13 residues. Per germline, CDR1 MNHNS and CDR2 SASEGT. CDR3 sequence: CASSLKSDQPQHF.

The gene calls are TRBV7-3 and TRBJ2-7. This CDR3 spans 14 amino acids. The germline V gene has CDR1 SGHTA and CDR2 FQGTGA. The chain's CDR3 is CASSLMASSYEQYF.

The chain carries TRBV7-2 and TRBJ2-7; TCRdb's D gene call, TRBD2, goes unchecked for lack of DNA. The CDR3 has 14 amino acids. CDR1 and CDR2 from the germline V gene are SGHTA and FQGNSA. The CDR3 protein is CASSLGTRPYEQYF.

The chain joins TRBV7-6 to TRBJ2-1; TCRdb gives TRBD2 as the D gene, but with no DNA this cannot be confirmed. Germline CDR1 and CDR2: SGHVS and FNYEAQ. The CDR3 length is 18 residues. The CDR3 here is CASSSPRGGTSRGNEQFF.

This chain connects TRBV6-5 to TRBJ1-1; TCRdb designates TRBD1, a call that cannot be tested without DNA. Germline V gene sequence: CDR1 MNHEY, CDR2 SVGAGI. This CDR3 comprises 17 residues. The CDR3 spells CASSYSPPLGSGTEAFF.

This chain joins TRBV21-1 and TRBJ2-7; with no DNA, the TCRdb D assignment of TRBD2 cannot be verified. TRBV21-1 is a listed pseudogene. This CDR3 contains 16 residues. The CDR3 sequence is CASSKRDSRGKTEQYF.

The rearrangement links TRBV7-8 to TRBJ1-1; TCRdb returns TRBD1, unconfirmable since there is no DNA. The CDR3 consists of 15 residues. In germline, CDR1 is SGHVS, CDR2 FQNEAQ. CDR3 sequence reads: CASSPPRGVSTEAFF.

This sequence joins TRBV20-1 and TRBJ2-1; as DNA is missing, the TRBD2 call by TCRdb cannot be tested. The germline V gene encodes CDR1 DFQATT and CDR2 SNEGSKA (reference sequence). CDR3 length equals 13 residues. The chain's CDR3 is CSPYSGGDNEQFF.

The rearrangement links TRBV3-1 to TRBJ2-7; as DNA is missing, the TRBD1 call by TCRdb cannot be tested. The CDR3 contains 15 residues. Germline assignment: CDR1 LGHDT and CDR2 YNNKEL (reference sequence). CDR3 amino acids: CASSPRGASSDEQYF.

This chain connects TRBV7-9 to TRBJ2-2; TCRdb's D call, TRBD1, is unchecked because there is no DNA. The length of the CDR3 is 16 residues. The germline V gene has CDR1 SEHNR and CDR2 FQNEAQ (reference sequence). The CDR3 loop reads CASSVLRDQRKGELFF.

V usage is TRBV20-1 and J usage is TRBJ2-3; the TCRdb call, TRBD2, lacks DNA for checking. Germline V lookup: CDR1 DFQATT, CDR2 SNEGSKA (reference sequence). The CDR3 has 18 amino acids. The CDR3: CSVKKGLAGALHTDTQYF.

This rearrangement joins TRBV28 to TRBJ1-1. The CDR3 is 11 residues long. Germline CDR1 and CDR2: MDHEN and SYDVKM. CDR3 amino acids: CASFRLTEAFF.

This CDR3 reads CASRKRDRHYPNEKLFF. The chain links TRBV2 to TRBJ1-4; TCRdb proposes TRBD1, but this gene call is untestable without DNA. Germline V gene sequence: CDR1 SNHLY, CDR2 FYNNEI. The CDR3 is 17 residues long. The entire variable domain, with the rest obtained from reference TRBV2 and TRBJ1-4, is as follows: EPEVTQTPSHQVTQMGQEVILRCVPISNHLYFYWYRQILGQKVEFLVSFYNNEISEKSEIFDDQFSVERPDGSNFTLKIRSTKLEDSAMYFCASRKRDRHYPNEKLFFGSGTQLSVL.

The gene calls are TRBV19 and TRBJ2-3; TCRdb's D call, TRBD2, is unchecked because there is no DNA. CDR3 length equals 12 residues. Germline V gene data show CDR1 as LNHDA and CDR2 as SQIVND (reference sequence). CDR3 amino acids: CASSMGLADLYF.

The V call is TRBV7-2, the J call TRBJ1-1; checking the TCRdb D call of TRBD1 is not possible without DNA. The length of the CDR3 is 14 residues. Germline values: CDR1 SGHTA, CDR2 FQGNSA. The chain's CDR3 is CASSQNRVNTEAFF. Based on the CDR3 plus reference TRBV7-2 and TRBJ1-1, the full variable domain is GAGVSQSPSNKVTEKGKDVELRCDPISGHTALYWYRQSLGQGLEFLIYFQGNSAPDKSGLPSDRFSAERTGGSVSTLTIQRTQQEDSAVYLCASSQNRVNTEAFFGQGTRLTVV.